The 21 T cell receptor beta chains below all came from one sample that was sequenced in a study of CD8+CD57+ T cells in acquired aplastic anemia. The template used for profiling TCR beta VDJ and CDR3 was genomic DNA. TCRdb itself ran the reads through MiXCR, one entry per CDR3 protein. The sample lists roughly 290,000 distinct CDR3 sequences; approximately 58% were seen once. Only patients with CD8+CD57+ cell expansion on flow cytometry were chosen for sequencing. Input material: sorted CD4+, CD8+, or CD8+CD57+ T cells (not recorded which) from PBMCs. Source of these receptors: a human donor with aplastic anemia.

On this clonotype itself: Being one base from a much bigger clone, this may be a read error. The V and J genes are TRBV3-1 and TRBJ1-1; possibly TRBD1 for D (6 bases). The V gene lost 8 bases and the J gene lost 7 bases, with 23 bases spanning the gap. Germline V CDR1 and CDR2: LGHDT, YNNKEL (reference sequence). This CDR3 comprises 15 residues. Here the CDR3 reads CASGTHTVQRHEAFF. The CDR3, as DNA: TGTGCCAGCGGGACACACACCGTTCAGAGGCATGAAGCTTTCTTT. Drawing the rest from reference TRBV3-1 and TRBJ1-1, the complete variable domain is DTAVSQTPKYLVTQMGNDKSIKCEQNLGHDTMYWYKQDSKKFLKIMFSYNNKELIINETVPNRFSPKSPDKAHLNLHINSLELGDSAVYFCASGTHTVQRHEAFFGQGTRLTVV.

This clonotype appeared many times. The chain employs TRBV20-1 and TRBJ2-7; 10 bases line up with TRBD1. This CDR3 spans 14 amino acids. The germline V gene encodes CDR1 DFQATT and CDR2 SNEGSKA (reference sequence). Unmatched junction bases numbered 4, after V lost 3 bases and J lost 2 bases. CDR3 DNA: TGCAGTGCTAGGGGACAGGGGATAACCTACGAGCAGTACTTC. This sequence encodes CSARGQGITYEQYF.

The chain joins TRBV7-9 to TRBJ1-1; D unresolved. V was shortened by 3 bases and J by 3 bases, with 8 bases between the two germline ends. The CDR3 is made up of 13 amino acids. The germline V gene encodes CDR1 SEHNR and CDR2 FQNEAQ (reference sequence). CDR3 sequence: CASSFARDTEAFF. DNA for the CDR3: TGTGCCAGCAGCTTCGCTAGGGACACTGAAGCTTTCTTT.

This clonotype was detected ten times or more. The chain employs TRBV24-1 and TRBJ2-2, with 9 bases aligning to TRBD1. The CDR3 extends over 15 amino acids. Germline V gives CDR1 KGHDR, CDR2 SFDVKD. The ends lost 4 bases at V and 3 bases at J; junction bases unmatched: 2. CDR3 in amino acids: CATSDGQGYTGELFF. CDR3 nucleotide sequence: TGTGCCACCAGTGACGGACAGGGGTACACCGGGGAGCTGTTTTTT.

V usage is TRBV4-3 and J usage is TRBJ1-6, with TRBD1 identical over 7 bases. This CDR3 spans 15 amino acids. V lost 1 base to trimming and J lost 10 bases; unmatched junction nucleotides: 7. Germline-derived CDR1 and CDR2 are LGHNA and YSLEER. The CDR3 protein is CASSQVSRGDSPLHF. The CDR3 DNA follows: TGCGCCAGCAGCCAAGTATCCAGGGGGGACTCACCCCTCCACTTT.

The chain employs TRBV19 and TRBJ2-1; TRBD2 matches 12 bases. The CDR3 totals 15 residues. V lost 3 bases and J lost 6; bases outside the gene matches: 3. Germline CDR1 is LNHDA and CDR2 is SQIVND (reference sequence). The CDR3 protein is CASSIGLAGLNEQFF. CDR3 nucleotide sequence: TGTGCCAGTAGTATTGGACTAGCGGGGCTCAATGAGCAGTTCTTC.

This chain uses TRBV5-1 with TRBJ2-6; D gene ambiguous. This CDR3 has 14 amino acids. Between the trimmed V and J ends, which lost 5 bases and 0 bases, there was a span of 6 bases. The germline CDR1 and CDR2 sequences are SGHRS and YFSETQ. In DNA form, the CDR3 reads TGCGCCAGCAGGCTCAGCTCTGGGGCCAACGTCCTGACTTTC. Translated, it gives CASRLSSGANVLTF.

This clonotype was observed a handful of times. The gene calls are TRBV24-1 and TRBJ1-2; D remains ambiguous. Trimming took off 0 bases at V and 5 bases at J, with 6 bases between the two ends. Germline V gene lookup returns CDR1 KGHDR and CDR2 SFDVKD. CDR3 length equals 13 residues. DNA for the CDR3: TGTGCCACCAGTGATTTGGGCGGGTATGGCTACACCTTC. Amino acids: CATSDLGGYGYTF.

The rearrangement links TRBV12-3 or TRBV12-4 to TRBJ2-7; TRBD1 matches at 10 bases. Unmatched junction bases numbered 4, after V lost 5 bases and J lost 3 bases. The CDR3 totals 14 residues. DNA for the CDR3: TGTGCCAGCAGTGCCGGGACAGGGGACTACGAGCAGTACTTC. This translates into CASSAGTGDYEQYF.

This clonotype has ten or more counts. J is TRBJ2-1 and V is TRBV13, with 7 bases identical to TRBD1. CDR1 PRHDT and CDR2 FYEKMQ come from the germline V gene (reference sequence). CDR3 size: 15 residues. J gave up 5 bases and V 7 bases, and 11 bases lay outside the gene matches. The DNA of the CDR3 is TGTGCCAGCAAGGGAGACAGGGTGCGGCACAATGAGCAGTTCTTC. Amino acid sequence: CASKGDRVRHNEQFF.

The rearrangement links TRBV20-1 to TRBJ1-1; D remains ambiguous. V lost 6 bases and J lost 0, with 8 bases in between. Germline CDR1 DFQATT, CDR2 SNEGSKA (reference sequence). This CDR3 contains 12 residues. The CDR3 is CSAPHVNTEAFF. As DNA, the CDR3 is TGCAGTGCGCCGCATGTGAACACTGAAGCTTTCTTT.

The rearrangement joins TRBV7-9 to TRBJ1-3; the D is unclear. Deletions cut 2 bases from V and 2 bases from J, with 7 bases between. The CDR3 contains 14 residues. Per the germline V gene, CDR1 is SEHNR and CDR2 is FQNEAQ (reference sequence). CDR3 sequence reads: CASSLLGPGNTIYF. As DNA, the CDR3 is TGTGCCAGCAGCTTACTTGGACCTGGAAACACCATATATTTT.

The sample holds many counts of this clonotype. The V gene is TRBV4-1, the J gene TRBJ1-2; D is unresolved. Trimming took 1 base from V and 0 from J, leaving 15 bases between them. The germline gives CDR1 MGHRA, CDR2 YSYEKL. The CDR3 has 17 residues. The CDR3 spells CASSQGPLVGTNYGYTF. The CDR3 nucleotides are TGCGCCAGCAGCCAAGGTCCCCTGGTAGGGACTAACTATGGCTACACCTTC.

V and J are TRBV5-1 and TRBJ2-1; D perhaps matches TRBD1 (6 bases). This CDR3 is built from 14 residues. Trimming left V 3 bases short and J 12 bases short, with 19 bases between. Germline lookup yields CDR1 SGHRS and CDR2 YFSETQ. CDR3 amino acids: CASSSGTSSLGQFF. CDR3 in DNA: TGCGCCAGCAGCTCTGGGACATCCTCCTTGGGGCAGTTCTTC.

This clonotype was counted a few times. The chain uses TRBV24-1 and TRBJ2-3; a possible D gene is TRBD1 (6 bases). The V end was cut by 7 bases, the J end by 8 bases, with 12 bases between. The CDR3 runs 12 residues. Germline lookup yields CDR1 KGHDR and CDR2 SFDVKD. Here the CDR3 DNA reads TGTGCCACCAGCAGACAGGACTCTACGCAGTATTTT. Its translation is CATSRQDSTQYF.

This chain joins TRBV20-1 and TRBJ2-3; no reliable D call. The CDR3 contains 8 residues. Trimming left V 6 bases short and J 13 bases short, with 8 bases between. CDR1 and CDR2 from the germline V gene are DFQATT and SNEGSKA (reference sequence). This CDR3 is CSAYSEYF. CDR3 DNA: TGCAGTGCCTACTCGGAGTATTTT.

This sequence joins TRBV19 and TRBJ1-5, with D maybe TRBD1 (5 bases). V lost 5 bases and J 4 bases, leaving 12 bases between the germline ends. CDR1 and CDR2 from the germline V gene are LNHDA and SQIVND (reference sequence). The CDR3 consists of 14 residues. The CDR3, as DNA: TGTGCCAGTAGTGGTAAGGGGAGTAATCAGCCCCAGCATTTT. This translates into CASSGKGSNQPQHF. Full variable domain (outside the CDR3, taken from reference TRBV19 and TRBJ1-5): DGGITQSPKYLFRKEGQNVTLSCEQNLNHDAMYWYRQDPGQGLRLIYYSQIVNDFQKGDIAEGYSVSREKKESFPLTVTSAQKNPTAFYLCASSGKGSNQPQHFGDGTRLSIL.

The gene calls are TRBV2 and TRBJ2-3; D call uncertain. Germline values: CDR1 SNHLY, CDR2 FYNNEI. V shed 2 bases and J shed 6 bases, with 15 bases lying between them. The CDR3 sequence is 15 residues long. CDR3 region: CASSEMGWDLDTQYF. CDR3 nucleotide sequence: TGTGCCAGCAGTGAAATGGGTTGGGATCTGGATACGCAGTATTTT. The full variable domain, in which reference TRBV2 and TRBJ2-3 provide the parts outside the CDR3, is EPEVTQTPSHQVTQMGQEVILRCVPISNHLYFYWYRQILGQKVEFLVSFYNNEISEKSEIFDDQFSVERPDGSNFTLKIRSTKLEDSAMYFCASSEMGWDLDTQYFGPGTRLTVL.

The V and J genes are TRBV2 and TRBJ1-1, with D possibly TRBD1 on 5 matching bases. The V gene's germline CDR1 is SNHLY and CDR2 FYNNEI. This CDR3 comprises 12 residues. The V and J ends lost 7 bases and 5 bases respectively, with 11 bases between them. The CDR3 DNA follows: TGTGCCAGCACCACCCGGGGGACTGAAGCTTTCTTT. Translated: CASTTRGTEAFF. The variable domain in full, completed from reference TRBV2 and TRBJ1-1, reads EPEVTQTPSHQVTQMGQEVILRCVPISNHLYFYWYRQILGQKVEFLVSFYNNEISEKSEIFDDQFSVERPDGSNFTLKIRSTKLEDSAMYFCASTTRGTEAFFGQGTRLTVV.

This clonotype was detected ten times or more. This chain uses TRBV5-1 with TRBJ1-4; weak D call: TRBD1 (6 bases). CDR3 length: 13 residues. Germline loops: CDR1 SGHRS, CDR2 YFSETQ. Trimming took 5 bases from V and 5 from J, leaving 10 bases between them. The DNA for the CDR3 is TGCGCCAGCAGACCGGGGGCCAATGAAAAACTGTTTTTT. It specifies CASRPGANEKLFF.

The gene calls are TRBV10-2 and TRBJ2-2; D gene ambiguous. Trimming left V 7 bases short and J 0 bases short, with 9 bases between. Germline CDR1 and CDR2: WSHSY and SAAADI. The CDR3 totals 14 residues. The CDR3 protein is CASKRSANTGELFF. The CDR3 DNA reads as TGCGCCAGCAAGCGATCGGCGAACACCGGGGAGCTGTTTTTT.